What follows are 20 T cell receptor beta chains derived from one specimen sequenced in a study of CD8 T cells in Susac syndrome. Reverse transcription of roughly 0.45 to 1 ug RNA was carried out with random hexamers. TCRdb reprocessed the immunoSEQ multiplex PCR reads with MiXCR, giving one entry per CDR3 protein. The data show some 140,000 distinct CDR3 sequences, 85% to 95% seen once. Sequenced: CD8+ T cells from PBMCs. The source is a human donor with Susac syndrome.

The chain employs TRBV7-9 and TRBJ2-7; 15 positions agree with TRBD2. Germline V gives CDR1 SEHNR, CDR2 FQNEAQ (reference sequence). The CDR3 has 17 amino acids. With V trimmed by 5 bases and J by 5 bases, 10 bases remained unmatched. The CDR3: CASSNTGTSGRFHEQYF. CDR3 sequence (DNA): TGTGCCAGCAGCAATACTGGGACTAGCGGGAGGTTCCACGAGCAGTACTTC.

In DNA, the CDR3 is TGTGCCAGCAGTTCCTACGGGGCAGACCAAGAGACCCAGTACTTC. Translation: CASSSYGADQETQYF. The chain carries TRBV27 and TRBJ2-5; D is possibly TRBD1 or TRBD2 (5 bases each). The CDR3 has 15 residues. With 4 bases removed from V and 0 bases from J, the gap between germline ends came to 12 bases. Per germline, CDR1 MNHEY and CDR2 SMNVEV (reference sequence).

The chain links TRBV7-2 to TRBJ2-7; D is unclear. Germline assignment: CDR1 SGHTA and CDR2 FQGNSA. CDR3 length: 15 amino acids. V lost 1 base and J lost 0, with 10 bases in between. The CDR3 is CASSLGRDGSYEQYF. As DNA, the CDR3 is TGTGCCAGCAGCTTAGGCAGAGACGGCTCCTACGAGCAGTACTTC.

J is TRBJ2-7 and V is TRBV29-1; maybe TRBD1 (6 bases). The CDR3 runs 12 residues. From germline, CDR1 is SQVTM and CDR2 ANQGSEA. The ends were cut back, 7 bases at V and 4 bases at J, with 14 bases in the middle. The CDR3, as DNA: TGCAGCGCCCGGGACACCAGTTACGAGCAGTACTTC. Protein: CSARDTSYEQYF.

The count of this clonotype is one. The rearrangement links TRBV13 to TRBJ2-5; D ambiguous. V was shortened by 5 bases and J by 2 bases, with 9 bases between the two germline ends. CDR3 size: 13 residues. Germline V gives CDR1 PRHDT, CDR2 FYEKMQ (reference sequence). The chain's CDR3 is CASSPTRQETQYF. The CDR3 DNA reads as TGTGCCAGCAGCCCAACACGGCAAGAGACCCAGTACTTC.

The genes are TRBV15 and TRBJ1-2; D call uncertain. The V gene's germline CDR1 is LNHNV and CDR2 YYDKDF (reference sequence). This CDR3 contains 16 residues. Trimming left V 0 bases short and J 4 bases short, with 15 bases between. DNA for the CDR3: TGTGCCACCAGCAGAGATGCCAGTGTGCGCCCCTATGGCTACACCTTC. Translating it yields CATSRDASVRPYGYTF. Full variable domain (rest looked up from reference TRBV15 and TRBJ1-2): DAMVIQNPRYQVTQFGKPVTLSCSQTLNHNVMYWYQQKSSQAPKLLFHYYDKDFNNEADTPDNFQSRRPNTSFCFLDIRSPGLGDTAMYLCATSRDASVRPYGYTFGSGTRLTVV.

The chain links TRBV30 to TRBJ2-2, with D perhaps being TRBD1 or TRBD2 (5 bases each). Trimming removed 8 bases at V and 8 bases at J, with 9 bases between. Per the germline V gene, CDR1 is GTSNPN and CDR2 is SVGIG (reference sequence). This CDR3 has 10 residues. The CDR3 coding sequence is TGTGCCAGGGGCGGGGGGGAGCTGTTTTTT. Translated, it gives CARGGGELFF.

J is TRBJ1-2 and V is TRBV29-1; 7 nucleotides align to TRBD1. From germline, CDR1 is SQVTM and CDR2 ANQGSEA. Unmatched junction bases numbered 8, after V lost 4 bases and J lost 6 bases. There are 13 residues in the CDR3. The CDR3 here is CSVVGTASDGYTF. The CDR3, as DNA: TGCAGCGTTGTTGGGACAGCGAGCGATGGCTACACCTTC.

The J gene is TRBJ2-3, the V gene TRBV9; 12 positions match TRBD2. The V gene's germline CDR1 is SGDLS and CDR2 YYNGEE. The CDR3 has 17 residues. V shed 4 bases, J shed 0 bases, and the junction held 6 bases outside the gene matches. CDR3 protein: CASSPRGLAGSTDTQYF. Written as DNA, the CDR3 is TGTGCCAGCAGCCCCCGAGGACTAGCGGGGAGCACAGATACGCAGTATTTT. Full variable domain (rest looked up from reference TRBV9 and TRBJ2-3): DSGVTQTPKHLITATGQRVTLRCSPRSGDLSVYWYQQSLDQGLQFLIQYYNGEERAKGNILERFSAQQFPDLHSELNLSSLELGDSALYFCASSPRGLAGSTDTQYFGPGTRLTVL.

This clonotype appeared once. J is TRBJ2-1 and V is TRBV24-1; 12 bases map to TRBD1. Losses at the gene ends were 3 bases for V and 2 bases for J; bases not matched to a gene: 1. Germline lookup yields CDR1 KGHDR and CDR2 SFDVKD. The CDR3 covers 16 residues. The CDR3 DNA sequence: TGTGCCACCAGTGATGGGACAGGGGGCGCCTACAATGAGCAGTTCTTC. Translation gives CATSDGTGGAYNEQFF.

The rearrangement uses TRBV20-1 and TRBJ2-5, with 7 bases matching TRBD2. Germline V gene data show CDR1 as DFQATT and CDR2 as SNEGSKA (reference sequence). The CDR3 spans 14 residues. Germline trimming cut 3 bases from V and 5 bases from J; bases unmatched to any gene: 9. The CDR3 nucleotides read TGCAGTGCTAGTGACGCGGGAGTGTCTGAGACCCAGTACTTC. It translates to CSASDAGVSETQYF.

This clonotype was recorded once. The genes are TRBV5-4 and TRBJ2-5, with D perhaps matching TRBD2 (6 bases). Germline CDR1 SGHNT, CDR2 YYREEE (reference sequence). The CDR3 length is 13 residues. V dropped 2 bases and J dropped 3 bases, with 8 bases sitting between them. In DNA form, the CDR3 reads TGTGCCAGCAGCTTTCGCGGGAAAGAGACCCAGTACTTC. It is translated as CASSFRGKETQYF.

The V and J genes are TRBV30 and TRBJ1-2; D perhaps matches TRBD1 (5 bases). Per the germline V gene, CDR1 is GTSNPN and CDR2 is SVGIG (reference sequence). V was pared by 2 bases and J by 10 bases, with 20 bases between. The CDR3 sequence is 14 residues long. DNA for the CDR3: TGTGCCTGGAGTTTATCACTACCGGGGGAGGACTACACCTTC. Amino acids: CAWSLSLPGEDYTF. The entire variable domain, with the rest obtained from reference TRBV30 and TRBJ1-2, is as follows: SQTIHQWPATLVQPVGSPLSLECTVEGTSNPNLYWYRQAAGRGLQLLFYSVGIGQISSEVPQNLSASRPQDRQFILSSKKLLLSDSGFYLCAWSLSLPGEDYTFGSGTRLTVV.

This chain uses TRBV29-1 with TRBJ1-1; TRBD1 agrees at 7 bases. Germline CDR1 reads SQVTM; CDR2 reads ANQGSEA. The V segment lost 6 bases and the J segment 11 bases; nucleotides outside the gene matches: 9. CDR3 length equals 11 residues. The DNA of the CDR3 is TGCAGCGTCCAATTAGGGGGCAAGGCTTTCTTT. This translates into CSVQLGGKAFF.

The J gene is TRBJ2-7, the V gene TRBV20-1; D unclear. V was trimmed by 3 bases and J by 1 base, leaving 10 bases between them. The CDR3 contains 13 residues. The germline gives CDR1 DFQATT, CDR2 SNEGSKA (reference sequence). Here the CDR3 reads CSARLASSYEQYF. The CDR3 bases are TGCAGTGCTAGGCTTGCGAGTTCCTACGAGCAGTACTTC.

The count of this clonotype is one. In DNA form, the CDR3 reads TGTGCCAGCAGCGTGGGGACAGGGGTTAGCACAGATACGCAGTATTTT. It codes for CASSVGTGVSTDTQYF. The chain combines TRBV5-6 with TRBJ2-3, with 10 bases identical to TRBD1. V gave up 4 bases and J gave up 0 bases; unmatched junction bases: 5. From germline, CDR1 is SGHDT and CDR2 YYEEEE. The CDR3 totals 16 residues.

The chain links TRBV20-1 to TRBJ2-7, with 7 bases aligning to TRBD1. CDR1 DFQATT and CDR2 SNEGSKA come from the germline V gene (reference sequence). Trimming removed 0 bases from V and 0 bases from J; junction bases left unmatched: 5. The CDR3 spans 15 residues. CDR3 coding DNA: TGCAGTGCTAGAGATGGGGACAGCAGCTCCTACGAGCAGTACTTC. It translates to CSARDGDSSSYEQYF.

The rearrangement joins TRBV7-8 to TRBJ2-4, with a tentative D call TRBD2 (6 bases). Trimming left V 5 bases short and J 9 bases short, with 14 bases between. Looked up from germline, CDR1 is SGHVS and CDR2 is FQNEAQ. CDR3 size: 13 residues. In nucleotides, the CDR3 is TGTGCCAGCAGCCCTGGGGCAGCGGGCATTCAGTACTTC. It specifies CASSPGAAGIQYF.

The chain couples TRBV18 to TRBJ1-4; a weak D match, TRBD1 (5 bases). Trimming pared 4 bases from V and 3 bases from J, leaving 30 bases between. The CDR3 totals 21 residues. Germline-derived CDR1 and CDR2 are KGHSH and LQKENI. CDR3 in amino acids: CASSLTINFRDASGPNEKLFF. CDR3 in DNA: TGTGCCAGCTCACTAACAATCAATTTCAGGGACGCCTCTGGTCCTAATGAAAAACTGTTTTTT.

As to this clonotype: The junction departs from the called germline gene at one end, perhaps through a read error. The J gene is TRBJ1-1, the V gene TRBV7-8; D is unclear. CDR1 is SGHVS, CDR2 FQNEAQ, per germline. The CDR3 length is 13 residues. The CDR3 region has the DNA TGTGCCAGCAGCTTAGCAGTTTGGTCAGCCGCTCAGTTT. Translation: CASSLAVWSAAQF.